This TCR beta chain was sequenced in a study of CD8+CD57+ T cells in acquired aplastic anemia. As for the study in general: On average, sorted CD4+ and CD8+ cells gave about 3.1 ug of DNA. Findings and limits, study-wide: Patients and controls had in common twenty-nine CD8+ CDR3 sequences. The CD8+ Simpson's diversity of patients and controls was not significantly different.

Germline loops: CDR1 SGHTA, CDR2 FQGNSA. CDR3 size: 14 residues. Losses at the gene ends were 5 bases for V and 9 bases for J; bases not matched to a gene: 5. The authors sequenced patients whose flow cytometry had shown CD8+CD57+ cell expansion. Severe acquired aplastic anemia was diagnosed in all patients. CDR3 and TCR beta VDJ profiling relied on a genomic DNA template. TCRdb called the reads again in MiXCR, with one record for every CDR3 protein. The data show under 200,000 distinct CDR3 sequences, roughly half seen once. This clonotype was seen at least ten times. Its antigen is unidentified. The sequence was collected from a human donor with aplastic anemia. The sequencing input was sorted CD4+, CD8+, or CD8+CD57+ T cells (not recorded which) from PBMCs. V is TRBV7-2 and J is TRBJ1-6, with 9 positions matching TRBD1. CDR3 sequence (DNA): TGTGCCAGCAGCAAATCGGACAGGGGTTCACCCCTCCACTTT. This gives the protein CASSKSDRGSPLHF.